Sequencing of this T cell receptor beta chain was carried out in a study of blood T cell repertoires in COVID-19. Study at large: Material from acute and convalescent COVID-19 was sourced from the United States, Italy and Spain. The cDNA or gDNA used as material had been derived from T cells, B-cell-depleted T cells, or PBMCs.

Original data processing: The authors estimated nucleated cell counts from reference gene primer amplification. Profiled with immunoSEQ multiplex PCR; TCRdb holds only in-frame clones, not every one. V and J calls plus clone size are reproduced from that table; the DNA served to infer D and trimming. The sample holds about 280,000 clones, about nine tenths seen once. Trimming cost V 0 bases and J 5 bases, with 10 bases left between them. Per the germline V gene, CDR1 is LNHDA and CDR2 is SQIVND (reference sequence). The CDR3 runs 14 residues. This TCR derives from a woman in her forties who had recovered from COVID-19. The V gene is TRBV19, the J gene TRBJ1-1; no reliable D call. Sequencing used peripheral blood. CDR3 sequence: CASSIDSGKTEAFF. The CDR3 nucleotides are TGTGCCAGTAGTATAGACTCTGGCAAGACTGAAGCTTTCTTT.